A single sample is the source of the 14 T cell receptor beta chains below, sequenced in a study of blood T cell repertoires in COVID-19. Measured with immunoSEQ multiplex PCR; TCRdb has only the in-frame clones, and not every one. Among 30,000 or so clones listed, 80% to 90% were seen once. Sequenced sample: peripheral blood. The receptor source for this set is a middle-aged woman with active or convalescent COVID-19.

This chain joins TRBV10-2 and TRBJ2-1, with 16 nucleotides matching TRBD2. In germline, CDR1 is WSHSY, CDR2 SAAADI. V lost 6 bases and J lost 7; bases outside the gene matches: 3. CDR3 length: 15 amino acids. The chain's CDR3 is CASSPGLAGGNEQFF. The CDR3 bases are TGCGCCAGCAGCCCGGGACTAGCGGGAGGGAATGAGCAGTTCTTC.

The chain has TRBV20-1 and TRBJ2-3; 10 bases line up with TRBD2. The CDR3 is 15 amino acids. Germline assignment: CDR1 DFQATT and CDR2 SNEGSKA (reference sequence). The V and J ends lost 6 bases and 4 bases, in that order; junction bases with no gene match: 10. The CDR3 reads CSASRGTSDPDTQYF. In nucleotides, the CDR3 is TGCAGTGCGAGTCGCGGGACTAGCGACCCAGATACGCAGTATTTT.

The chain uses TRBV7-9 and TRBJ2-7; 7 bases map to TRBD1. CDR3 size: 16 residues. V trimming: 4 bases; J trimming: 3 bases; junction bases outside the gene matches: 12. Germline V CDR1 and CDR2: SEHNR, FQNEAQ (reference sequence). DNA of the CDR3: TGTGCCAGCAGCTCAGTCCGGGACAGCTCCTACTACGAGCAGTACTTC. Amino acids: CASSSVRDSSYYEQYF.

The V and J genes are TRBV4-1 and TRBJ2-7, with a weak D call TRBD1 (6 bases). V was trimmed by 0 bases and J by 5 bases, leaving 17 bases between them. The CDR3 covers 16 residues. Germline V lookup: CDR1 MGHRA, CDR2 YSYEKL. The CDR3 DNA follows: TGCGCCAGCAGCCAAGACGGCCAGGGGAGATTTGACGAGCAGTACTTC. This translates into CASSQDGQGRFDEQYF.

This clone has only a few counts. The chain links TRBV7-2 to TRBJ2-5, with D perhaps matching TRBD1 (5 bases). V dropped 3 bases and J dropped 1 base, with 12 bases sitting between them. CDR1 and CDR2 (germline): SGHTA, FQGNSA. This CDR3 is 15 amino acids long. The CDR3 DNA sequence: TGTGCCAGCAGCTTCAGTCCCCAGGGCCAAGAGACCCAGTACTTC. Residues: CASSFSPQGQETQYF.

The V gene is TRBV9, the J gene TRBJ2-3; D is undetermined. V dropped 0 bases and J dropped 3 bases, with 14 bases sitting between them. Germline CDR1 and CDR2: SGDLS and YYNGEE. This CDR3 has 16 amino acids. The CDR3 DNA reads as TGTGCCAGCAGCGTAGGCTTCCTGGCCCCTACAGATACGCAGTATTTT. This translates into CASSVGFLAPTDTQYF. Complete variable domain (other parts from reference TRBV9 and TRBJ2-3): DSGVTQTPKHLITATGQRVTLRCSPRSGDLSVYWYQQSLDQGLQFLIQYYNGEERAKGNILERFSAQQFPDLHSELNLSSLELGDSALYFCASSVGFLAPTDTQYFGPGTRLTVL.

V usage is TRBV7-9 and J usage is TRBJ2-7; 11 bases are shared with TRBD2. This CDR3 spans 17 amino acids. The junction had 11 bases not matched to a gene; V was cut back by 4 bases and J by 3 bases. In germline, CDR1 is SEHNR, CDR2 FQNEAQ (reference sequence). This CDR3 is CASSSNLAGLADYEQYF. For the CDR3, the DNA is TGTGCCAGCAGCTCCAACCTTGCGGGACTAGCGGACTACGAGCAGTACTTC.

The chain's CDR3 is CASSQAGRAGYEQYF. As DNA, the CDR3 is TGTGCCAGCAGCCAAGCCGGGAGGGCCGGGTACGAGCAGTACTTC. This chain joins TRBV3-1 (or the pseudogene TRBV3-2) and TRBJ2-7; 8 positions agree with TRBD2. Losses at the gene ends were 1 base for V and 4 bases for J; bases not matched to a gene: 6. The CDR3 spans 15 residues. Germline CDR1 reads LGHDT; CDR2 reads YNNKEL (reference sequence).

The rearrangement links TRBV6-6 to TRBJ1-1, with 7 positions matching TRBD1. V trimming: 5 bases; J trimming: 8 bases; junction bases outside the gene matches: 5. The CDR3 spans 12 residues. The V gene's germline CDR1 is MNHNY and CDR2 SVGAGI (reference sequence). CDR3 protein: CASSRGTAEAFF. The CDR3 coding sequence is TGTGCCAGCAGTAGAGGGACAGCCGAAGCTTTCTTT.

The rearrangement joins TRBV6-5 to TRBJ1-1; D gene unclear. There are 15 residues in the CDR3. V was clipped by 8 bases and J by 5 bases, with 21 bases between them. Germline values: CDR1 MNHEY, CDR2 SVGAGI. CDR3 sequence: CASSSQAGRWTEAFF. CDR3 DNA sequence: TGTGCCAGCTCGTCCCAAGCGGGAAGATGGACTGAAGCTTTCTTT.

The CDR3 region is CASSYPIDSSQETQYF. The CDR3 DNA sequence: TGTGCCAGCAGTTACCCCATAGACAGCAGTCAAGAGACCCAGTACTTC. The rearrangement links TRBV6-6 to TRBJ2-5, with a possible D match to TRBD1 (5 bases). The CDR3 runs to 16 residues. CDR1 and CDR2 from the germline V gene are MNHNY and SVGAGI (reference sequence). V gave up 2 bases and J gave up 2 bases, with 15 bases separating them.

The J gene is TRBJ2-7, the V gene TRBV29-1; 7 bases align to TRBD2. The CDR3 contains 12 residues. The germline V gene encodes CDR1 SQVTM and CDR2 ANQGSEA. V lost 5 bases to trimming and J lost 7 bases; unmatched junction nucleotides: 8. The CDR3 spells CSVRRARGEQYF. CDR3 in DNA: TGCAGCGTTCGGCGGGCGCGGGGGGAGCAGTACTTC.

The chain has TRBV6-6 and TRBJ1-5, with 8 positions matching TRBD1. This CDR3 spans 14 amino acids. Germline CDR1 is MNHNY and CDR2 is SVGAGI (reference sequence). V gave up 6 bases and J gave up 4 bases; unmatched junction bases: 5. CDR3 amino acids: CASRGQGRNQPQHF. DNA for the CDR3: TGTGCCAGCAGAGGACAGGGACGAAATCAGCCCCAGCATTTT.

This clone was found a few times. The rearrangement uses TRBV11-3 and TRBJ2-7, with 8 bases aligning to TRBD1. Germline V gene data show CDR1 as SGHNT and CDR2 as YENEEA. The CDR3 extends over 15 amino acids. Losses at the gene ends were 4 bases for V and 5 bases for J; bases not matched to a gene: 10. The CDR3 bases are TGTGCCAGCAGCTATCGACAGGGGCCCTTCAACGAGCAGTACTTC. It yields the protein CASSYRQGPFNEQYF.